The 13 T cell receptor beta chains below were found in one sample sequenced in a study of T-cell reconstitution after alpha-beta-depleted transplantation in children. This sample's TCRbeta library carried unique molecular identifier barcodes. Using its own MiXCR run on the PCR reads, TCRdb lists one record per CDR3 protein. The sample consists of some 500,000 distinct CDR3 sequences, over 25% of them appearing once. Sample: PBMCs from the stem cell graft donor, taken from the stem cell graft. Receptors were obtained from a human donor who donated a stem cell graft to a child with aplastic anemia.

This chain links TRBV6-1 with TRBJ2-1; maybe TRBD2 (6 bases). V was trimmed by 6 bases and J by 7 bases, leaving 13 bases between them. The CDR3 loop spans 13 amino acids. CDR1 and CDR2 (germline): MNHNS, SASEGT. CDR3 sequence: CASRGGPSNEQFF. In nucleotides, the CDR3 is TGTGCCAGCAGGGGAGGCCCTTCGAATGAGCAGTTCTTC.

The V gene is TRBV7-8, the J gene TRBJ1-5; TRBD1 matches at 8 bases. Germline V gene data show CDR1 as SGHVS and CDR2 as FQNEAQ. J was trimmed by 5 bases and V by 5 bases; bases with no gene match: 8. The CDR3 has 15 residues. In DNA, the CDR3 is TGTGCCAGCAGCCCGTGGGACAGGACCGATCAGCCCCAGCATTTT. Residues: CASSPWDRTDQPQHF. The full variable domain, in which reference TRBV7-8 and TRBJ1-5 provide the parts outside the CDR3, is GAGVSQSPRYKVAKRGQDVALRCDPISGHVSLFWYQQALGQGPEFLTYFQNEAQLDKSGLPSDRFFAERPEGSVSTLKIQRTQQEDSAVYLCASSPWDRTDQPQHFGDGTRLSIL.

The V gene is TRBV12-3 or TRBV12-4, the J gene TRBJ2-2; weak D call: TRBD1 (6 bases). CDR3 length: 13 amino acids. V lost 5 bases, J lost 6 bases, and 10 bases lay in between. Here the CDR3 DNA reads TGTGCCAGCAGTAGGGGGTCGGCCGGGGAGCTGTTTTTT. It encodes CASSRGSAGELFF.

CDR3: CASSFTGPRPDTQYF. CDR3 in DNA: TGTGCCAGCAGCTTCACGGGGCCACGCCCCGATACGCAGTATTTT. The rearrangement joins TRBV7-8 to TRBJ2-3, with D tentatively TRBD1 or TRBD2 (5 bases each). Germline V gene sequence: CDR1 SGHVS, CDR2 FQNEAQ. The V gene lost 3 bases and the J gene lost 6 bases, with 16 bases spanning the gap. The CDR3 has 15 residues. The variable domain in full, with the rest retrieved from reference TRBV7-8 and TRBJ2-3, is GAGVSQSPRYKVAKRGQDVALRCDPISGHVSLFWYQQALGQGPEFLTYFQNEAQLDKSGLPSDRFFAERPEGSVSTLKIQRTQQEDSAVYLCASSFTGPRPDTQYFGPGTRLTVL.

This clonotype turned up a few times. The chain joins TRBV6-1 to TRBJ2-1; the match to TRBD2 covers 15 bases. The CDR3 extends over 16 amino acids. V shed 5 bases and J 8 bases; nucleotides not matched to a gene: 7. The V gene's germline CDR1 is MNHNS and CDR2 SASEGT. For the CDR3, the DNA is TGTGCCAGCAGTACCGGACTAGCGGGAGGGCGGGATGAGCAGTTCTTC. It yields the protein CASSTGLAGGRDEQFF.

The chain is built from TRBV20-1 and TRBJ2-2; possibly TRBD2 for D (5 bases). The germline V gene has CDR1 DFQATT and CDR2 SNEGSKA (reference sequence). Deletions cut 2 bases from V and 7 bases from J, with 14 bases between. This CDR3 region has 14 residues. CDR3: CSARFEGLGGELFF. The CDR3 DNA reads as TGCAGTGCTAGATTCGAGGGTTTGGGCGGGGAGCTGTTTTTT.

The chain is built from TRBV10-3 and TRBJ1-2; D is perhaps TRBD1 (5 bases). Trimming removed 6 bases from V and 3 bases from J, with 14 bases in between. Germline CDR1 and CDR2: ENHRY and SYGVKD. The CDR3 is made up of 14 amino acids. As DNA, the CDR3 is TGTGCCATCAGGGGAGGGGCGAACGACTATGGCTACACCTTC. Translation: CAIRGGANDYGYTF.

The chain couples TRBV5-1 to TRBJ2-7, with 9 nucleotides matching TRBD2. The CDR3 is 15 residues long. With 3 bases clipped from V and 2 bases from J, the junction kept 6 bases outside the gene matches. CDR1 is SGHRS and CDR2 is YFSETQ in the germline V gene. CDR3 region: CASSWHRLAAYEQYV. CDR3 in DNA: TGCGCCAGCAGCTGGCATAGACTAGCGGCCTACGAGCAGTACGTC.

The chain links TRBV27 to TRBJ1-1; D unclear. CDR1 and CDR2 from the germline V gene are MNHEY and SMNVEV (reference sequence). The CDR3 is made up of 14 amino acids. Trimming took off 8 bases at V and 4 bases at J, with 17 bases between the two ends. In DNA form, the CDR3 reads TGTGCCAGCCCCACCAGCTTCGGAGGCACTGAAGCTTTCTTT. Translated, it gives CASPTSFGGTEAFF.

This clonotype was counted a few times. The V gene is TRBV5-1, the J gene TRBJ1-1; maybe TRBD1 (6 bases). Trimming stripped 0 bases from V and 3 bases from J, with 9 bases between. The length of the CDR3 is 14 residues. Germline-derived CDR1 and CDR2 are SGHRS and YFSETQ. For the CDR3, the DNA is TGCGCCAGCAGCTTGGCCAAGGGGGACACTGAAGCTTTCTTT. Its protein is CASSLAKGDTEAFF.

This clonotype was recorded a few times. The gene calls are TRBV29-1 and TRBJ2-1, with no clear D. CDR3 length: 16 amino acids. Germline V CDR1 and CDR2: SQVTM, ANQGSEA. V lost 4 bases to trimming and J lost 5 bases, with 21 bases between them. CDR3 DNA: TGCAGCGTTGGCCGGCCATGGAATCCTCGTAACAATGAGCAGTTCTTC. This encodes CSVGRPWNPRNNEQFF.

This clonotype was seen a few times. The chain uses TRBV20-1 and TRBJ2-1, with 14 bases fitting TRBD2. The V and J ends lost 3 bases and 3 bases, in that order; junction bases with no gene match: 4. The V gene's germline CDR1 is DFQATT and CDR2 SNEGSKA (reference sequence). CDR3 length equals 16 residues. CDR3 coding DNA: TGCAGTGCTAGCCCGGGACTAGCGGGAGTCTACAATGAGCAGTTCTTC. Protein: CSASPGLAGVYNEQFF.

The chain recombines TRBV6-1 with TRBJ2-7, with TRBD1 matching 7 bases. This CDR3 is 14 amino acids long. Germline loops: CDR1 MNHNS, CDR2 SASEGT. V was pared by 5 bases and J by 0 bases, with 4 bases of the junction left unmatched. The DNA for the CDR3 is TGTGCCAGCAGTCGACAGGGTCTCTCCTACGAGCAGTACTTC. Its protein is CASSRQGLSYEQYF.